This is a list of T cell receptor beta chains from one sample in a study of response to subunit inactivated influenza vaccine. TCRdb re-analysed the RT-PCR reads in MiXCR, keeping a single row per CDR3 protein. The sample shows about half a million distinct CDR3 sequences, around 25% of them seen only once. The input for sequencing was CD4+ T cells sorted from PBMCs, taken roughly 5 days after vaccination. These receptor sequences come from a man aged 50-60 years who received an inactivated influenza vaccine. Each CDR3 is given with its conserved first and last residue. D genes are given only for firm matches. Only part of the rows carry a size: once, few, many, or a class if the clone is expanded.

j_call | v_call | clone_size | d_call | cdr3_aa | cdr3_nt
TRBJ2-3 | TRBV12-3/TRBV12-4 | many | NA | CASSLFRGTDTQYF | TGTGCCAGCAGTTTGTTTAGGGGCACAGATACGCAGTATTTT
TRBJ1-1 | TRBV20-1 | few | NA | CSARTGTPGAEAFF | TGCAGTGCTAGAACCGGGACACCCGGGGCTGAAGCTTTCTTT
TRBJ2-5 | TRBV7-8 | NA | NA | CASSLWGVQETQYF | TGTGCCAGCAGCTTATGGGGGGTCCAAGAGACCCAGTACTTC
TRBJ2-1 | TRBV7-3 | NA | NA | CASSSPGRDNEQFF | TGTGCCAGCAGCTCCCCTGGAAGGGACAATGAGCAGTTCTTC
TRBJ2-7 | TRBV28 | few | TRBD2 | CASSYGSGRPKYF | TGTGCCAGCAGTTACGGTAGCGGGAGGCCAAAGTACTTC
TRBJ2-2 | TRBV20-1 | NA | TRBD2 | CSAPRGSSKTGELFF | TGCAGTGCTCCACGCGGGAGTTCGAAGACCGGGGAGCTGTTTTTT
TRBJ2-4 | TRBV6-2/TRBV6-3 | NA | TRBD1 | CASSEDRGLAKNIQYF | TGTGCCAGCAGTGAGGACAGGGGGCTCGCCAAAAACATTCAGTACTTC
TRBJ2-3 | TRBV12-3/TRBV12-4 | few | TRBD2 | CASRLQAGGDTQYF | TGTGCCAGCAGACTTCAAGCGGGAGGGGATACGCAGTATTTT
TRBJ2-5 | TRBV4-1 | NA | NA | CASSQDSIGRRKETQYF | TGCGCCAGCAGCCAAGATAGTATCGGCCGAAGGAAAGAGACCCAGTACTTC
TRBJ2-1 | TRBV20-1 | few | TRBD2 | CSARSGGVIF | TGCAGTGCTAGATCGGGGGGGGTGATCTTC
TRBJ1-2 | TRBV4-3 | few | NA | CASSQDPQQAYGYTF | TGCGCCAGCAGCCAAGATCCTCAACAGGCCTATGGCTACACCTTC
TRBJ2-3 | TRBV20-1 | few | NA | CSALKGPRTDTQYF | TGCAGTGCACTGAAGGGGCCCCGCACAGATACGCAGTATTTT
TRBJ2-5 | TRBV15 | few | NA | CATSRGLLSMTQYF | TGTGCCACCAGCAGAGGGCTTTTGTCCATGACCCAGTACTTC
TRBJ2-5 | TRBV20-1 | few | TRBD1 | CSALNPGGVETQYF | TGCAGTGCATTGAATCCAGGGGGCGTGGAGACCCAGTACTTC
TRBJ2-5 | TRBV5-4 | many | TRBD2 | CASSSGTSGRRSQETQYF | TGTGCCAGCAGCTCCGGTACTAGCGGGAGGCGTTCCCAAGAGACCCAGTACTTC
TRBJ2-3 | TRBV20-1 | NA | NA | CSASSLESTDTQYF | TGCAGTGCTAGTTCGCTAGAAAGCACAGATACGCAGTATTTT
TRBJ2-3 | TRBV7-2 | NA | NA | CASSKGTFAPDTQYF | TGTGCCAGCAGTAAAGGGACCTTTGCCCCAGATACGCAGTATTTT
TRBJ2-6 | TRBV6-2/TRBV6-3 | NA | TRBD2 | CASSYNPSGRFSGANVLTF | TGTGCCAGCAGTTACAACCCTAGCGGGAGATTCTCTGGGGCCAACGTCCTGACTTTC
TRBJ2-2 | TRBV28 | NA | TRBD1 | CVSQGQGANTGELFF | TGTGTCAGTCAAGGACAGGGGGCGAACACCGGGGAGCTGTTTTTT
TRBJ2-3 | TRBV12-3/TRBV12-4 | NA | NA | CASSIRRTDTQYF | TGTGCCAGCAGTATCCGACGGACAGATACGCAGTATTTT
TRBJ1-5 | TRBV6-1 | few | TRBD1 | CASSQPPGQGSNQPQHF | TGTGCCAGCAGTCAACCTCCGGGACAGGGTAGCAATCAGCCCCAGCATTTT
TRBJ2-3 | TRBV28 | NA | TRBD2 | CASSQIAGGRSTDTQYF | TGTGCCAGCAGCCAAATAGCGGGAGGGCGGAGCACAGATACGCAGTATTTT
TRBJ2-5 | TRBV28 | few | NA | CASSSWAQGPSPQETQYF | TGTGCCAGCAGTTCCTGGGCGCAAGGGCCGTCGCCCCAAGAGACCCAGTACTTC
TRBJ2-7 | TRBV12-3/TRBV12-4 | NA | TRBD1 | CASRGQGRTYEQYF | TGTGCCAGCAGGGGACAGGGCCGCACCTACGAGCAGTACTTC
TRBJ1-3 | TRBV7-2 | few | NA | CASSFIGTVSGNTIYF | TGTGCCAGCAGCTTTATCGGTACAGTCTCTGGAAACACCATATATTTT
TRBJ1-6 | TRBV5-1 | NA | NA | CASCRAGTSPLSF | TGCGCCAGCTGTCGAGCAGGGACTTCACCCCTCTCCTTT
TRBJ1-1 | TRBV27 | NA | TRBD1 | CASSLPGGTLREAFF | TGTGCCAGCAGTTTACCAGGGGGCACGTTGCGTGAAGCTTTCTTT
TRBJ1-2 | TRBV12-3/TRBV12-4 | few | TRBD1 | CASSLALRQGSGYTF | TGTGCCAGCAGTTTAGCCCTCAGACAGGGTAGTGGCTACACCTTC
TRBJ2-5 | TRBV29-1 | few | TRBD1 | CSVPGGWETQYF | TGCAGCGTCCCAGGGGGCTGGGAGACCCAGTACTTC
TRBJ1-1 | TRBV5-1 | NA | TRBD1 | CASSPGTAATEAFF | TGCGCCAGCAGCCCAGGGACAGCAGCCACTGAAGCTTTCTTT
TRBJ2-5 | TRBV20-1 | NA | NA | CSAPRPFLGAKETQYF | TGCAGTGCTCCTAGGCCCTTTCTTGGGGCCAAAGAGACCCAGTACTTC
TRBJ2-7 | TRBV11-1 | NA | TRBD1 | CASSPDRGNEQYF | TGTGCCAGCAGCCCTGACAGGGGCAACGAGCAGTACTTC
TRBJ2-3 | TRBV27 | NA | NA | CASSFVGLSTDTQYF | TGTGCCAGCAGTTTTGTCGGGCTTAGCACAGATACGCAGTATTTT